This TCR beta chain was obtained from a study of vaccination and CD4 T cells after COVID-19. About the research overall: Cells were stimulated with overlapping spike peptides from SARS-CoV-2, HCoV-NL63, HCoV-OC43 and HCoV-229E.

This clonotype was seen only a few times. The antigen is undetermined. The Oncomine TCR Beta short-read assay was applied to DNA of cultured CD4+ T cells. In TCRdb, the PCR reads were re-called with MiXCR into one record per CDR3 protein. The table lists under 20,000 distinct CDR3 sequences, 25% to 40% of them singletons. The treatment is: approximately 11-day PBMC culture with coronavirus spike peptide pools or control peptides (ViraFEST assay). The sequenced material came from cultured CD4+ T cells from blood. The receptor was isolated from a human donor with COVID-19.

This CDR3 reads CSAREQNTGELFF. In nucleotides, the CDR3 is TGCAGTGCTAGGGAACAGAACACCGGGGAGCTGTTTTTT. The chain links TRBV20-1 to TRBJ2-2; D unresolved. This CDR3 has 13 amino acids. Trimming removed 3 bases at V and 1 base at J, with 6 bases between. Per the germline V gene, CDR1 is DFQATT and CDR2 is SNEGSKA (reference sequence).